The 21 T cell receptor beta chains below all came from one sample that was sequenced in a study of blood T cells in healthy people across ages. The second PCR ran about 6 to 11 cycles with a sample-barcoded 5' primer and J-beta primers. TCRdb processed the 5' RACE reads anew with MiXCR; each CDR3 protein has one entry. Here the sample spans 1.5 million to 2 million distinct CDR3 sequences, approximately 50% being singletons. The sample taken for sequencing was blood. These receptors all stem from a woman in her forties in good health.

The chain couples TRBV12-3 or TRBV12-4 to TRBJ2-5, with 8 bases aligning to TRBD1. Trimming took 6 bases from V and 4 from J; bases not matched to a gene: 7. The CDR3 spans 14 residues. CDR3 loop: CASRETGAVETQYF. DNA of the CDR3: TGTGCCAGCAGGGAGACAGGGGCGGTAGAGACCCAGTACTTC.

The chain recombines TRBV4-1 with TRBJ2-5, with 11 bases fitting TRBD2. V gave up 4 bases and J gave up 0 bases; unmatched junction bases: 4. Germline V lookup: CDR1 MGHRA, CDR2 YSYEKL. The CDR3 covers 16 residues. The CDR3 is CASSRASGGYQETQYF. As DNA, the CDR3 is TGCGCCAGCAGCCGCGCTAGCGGGGGGTACCAAGAGACCCAGTACTTC.

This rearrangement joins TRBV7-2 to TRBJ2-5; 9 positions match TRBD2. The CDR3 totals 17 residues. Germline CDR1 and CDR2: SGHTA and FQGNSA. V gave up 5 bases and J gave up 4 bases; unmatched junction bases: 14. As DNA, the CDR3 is TGTGCCAGCAGCGCATTGCCCGCGGGGGGGCCCGGAGAGACCCAGTACTTC. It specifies CASSALPAGGPGETQYF.

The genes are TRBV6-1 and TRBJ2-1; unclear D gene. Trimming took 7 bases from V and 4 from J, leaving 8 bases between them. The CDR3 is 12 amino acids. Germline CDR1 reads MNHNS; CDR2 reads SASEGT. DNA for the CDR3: TGTGCCAGCATCACGGGTTACAATGAGCAGTTCTTC. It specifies CASITGYNEQFF.

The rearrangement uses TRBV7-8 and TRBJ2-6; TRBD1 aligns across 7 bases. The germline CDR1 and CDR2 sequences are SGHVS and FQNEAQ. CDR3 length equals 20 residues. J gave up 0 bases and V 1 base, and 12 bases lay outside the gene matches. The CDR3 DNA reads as TGTGCCAGCAGCTTAGTGGTCGAGGGACAGAGGACCTCTGGGGCCAACGTCCTGACTTTC. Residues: CASSLVVEGQRTSGANVLTF.

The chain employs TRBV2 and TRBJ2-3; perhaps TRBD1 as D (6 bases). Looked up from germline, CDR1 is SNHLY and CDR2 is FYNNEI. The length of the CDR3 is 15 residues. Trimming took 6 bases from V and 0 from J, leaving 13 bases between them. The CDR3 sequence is CASSDQGPSTDTQYF. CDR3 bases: TGTGCCAGCAGCGACCAGGGGCCTAGCACAGATACGCAGTATTTT.

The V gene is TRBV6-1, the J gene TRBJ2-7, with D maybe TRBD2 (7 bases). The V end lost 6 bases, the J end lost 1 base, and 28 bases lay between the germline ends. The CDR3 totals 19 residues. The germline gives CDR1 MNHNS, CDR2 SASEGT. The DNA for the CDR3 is TGTGCCAGCAGAAAGGGGGGGGACGTCTGGGCTAGCGGATCCTACGAGCAGTACTTC. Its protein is CASRKGGDVWASGSYEQYF.

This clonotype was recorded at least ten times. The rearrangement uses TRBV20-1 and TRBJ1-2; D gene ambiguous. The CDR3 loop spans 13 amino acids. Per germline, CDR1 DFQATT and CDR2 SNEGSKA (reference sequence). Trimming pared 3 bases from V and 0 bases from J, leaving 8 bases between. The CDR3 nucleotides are TGCAGTGCTAGCCCTCAGGCTAACTATGGCTACACCTTC. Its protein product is CSASPQANYGYTF.

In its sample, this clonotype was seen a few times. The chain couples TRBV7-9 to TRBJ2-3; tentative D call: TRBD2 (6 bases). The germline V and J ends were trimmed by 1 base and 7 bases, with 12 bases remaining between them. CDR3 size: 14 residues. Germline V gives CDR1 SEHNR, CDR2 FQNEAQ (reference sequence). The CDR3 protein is CASSLGRGLNTQYF. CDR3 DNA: TGTGCCAGCAGCTTAGGGCGGGGACTGAATACGCAGTATTTT.

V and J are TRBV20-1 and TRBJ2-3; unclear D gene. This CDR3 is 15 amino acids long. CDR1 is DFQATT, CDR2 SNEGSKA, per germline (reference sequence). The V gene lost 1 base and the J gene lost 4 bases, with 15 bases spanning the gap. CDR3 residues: CSARGPWGSADTQYF. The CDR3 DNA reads TGCAGTGCTAGAGGTCCGTGGGGATCTGCAGATACGCAGTATTTT.

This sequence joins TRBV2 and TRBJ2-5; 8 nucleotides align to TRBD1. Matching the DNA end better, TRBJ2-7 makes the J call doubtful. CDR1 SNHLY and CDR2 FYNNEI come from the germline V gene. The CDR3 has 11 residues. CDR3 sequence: CASRGQGEQYF. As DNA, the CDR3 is TGTGCCAGCAGAGGACAGGGCGAGCAGTACTTC.

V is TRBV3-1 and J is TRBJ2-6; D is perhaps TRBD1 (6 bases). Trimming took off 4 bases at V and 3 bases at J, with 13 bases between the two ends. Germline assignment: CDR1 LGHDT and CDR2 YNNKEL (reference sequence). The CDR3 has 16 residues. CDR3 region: CASSPLTGYGANVLTF. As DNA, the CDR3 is TGTGCCAGCAGCCCATTAACAGGGTATGGGGCCAACGTCCTGACTTTC.

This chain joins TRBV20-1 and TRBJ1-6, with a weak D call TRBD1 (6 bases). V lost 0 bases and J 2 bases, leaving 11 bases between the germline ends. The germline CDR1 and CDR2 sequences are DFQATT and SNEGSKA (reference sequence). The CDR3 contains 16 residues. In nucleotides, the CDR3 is TGCAGTGCTAGAGACACAGGGACCCCCTATAATTCACCCCTCCACTTT. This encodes CSARDTGTPYNSPLHF.

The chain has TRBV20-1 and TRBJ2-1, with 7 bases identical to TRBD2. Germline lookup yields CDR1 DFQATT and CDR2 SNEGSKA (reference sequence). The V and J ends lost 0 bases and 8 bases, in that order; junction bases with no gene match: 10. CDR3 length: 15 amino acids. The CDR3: CSARDPSLGGDEQFF. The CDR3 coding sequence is TGCAGTGCTAGAGATCCCAGCCTTGGGGGGGATGAGCAGTTCTTC.

CDR3 sequence (DNA): TGTGCCAGCAGACAGGGACAGAATTGGAATGAAAAACTGTTTTTT. This translates into CASRQGQNWNEKLFF. This chain uses TRBV2 with TRBJ1-4; 7 bases are a match to TRBD1. The CDR3 is made up of 15 amino acids. Trimming at V came to 6 bases and at J to 5 bases, leaving 9 bases not matched to a gene. In germline, CDR1 is SNHLY, CDR2 FYNNEI.

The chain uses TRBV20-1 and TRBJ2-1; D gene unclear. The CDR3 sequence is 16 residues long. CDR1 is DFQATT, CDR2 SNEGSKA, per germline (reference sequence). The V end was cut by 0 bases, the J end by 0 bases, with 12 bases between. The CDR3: CSAREWTASSYNEQFF. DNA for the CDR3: TGCAGTGCTAGAGAGTGGACGGCGAGCTCCTACAATGAGCAGTTCTTC.

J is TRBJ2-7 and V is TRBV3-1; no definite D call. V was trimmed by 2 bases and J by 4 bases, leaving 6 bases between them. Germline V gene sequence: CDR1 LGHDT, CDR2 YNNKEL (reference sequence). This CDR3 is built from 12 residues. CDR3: CASSQYWYEQYF. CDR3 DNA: TGTGCCAGCAGCCAATACTGGTACGAGCAGTACTTC.

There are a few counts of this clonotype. The CDR3 region is CSALRGHEQYF. CDR3 DNA: TGCAGTGCTTTGAGGGGCCACGAGCAGTACTTC. This chain uses TRBV20-1 with TRBJ2-7, with D perhaps matching TRBD1 or TRBD2 (5 bases each). This CDR3 is built from 11 residues. Between the trimmed V and J ends, which lost 5 bases and 5 bases, there was a span of 10 bases. CDR1 and CDR2 (germline): DFQATT, SNEGSKA (reference sequence).

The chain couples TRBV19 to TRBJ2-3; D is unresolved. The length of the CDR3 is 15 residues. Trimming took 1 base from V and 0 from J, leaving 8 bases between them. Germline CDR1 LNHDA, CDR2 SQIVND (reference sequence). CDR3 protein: CASSIVVASTDTQYF. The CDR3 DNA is TGTGCCAGTAGTATAGTAGTGGCTAGCACAGATACGCAGTATTTT.

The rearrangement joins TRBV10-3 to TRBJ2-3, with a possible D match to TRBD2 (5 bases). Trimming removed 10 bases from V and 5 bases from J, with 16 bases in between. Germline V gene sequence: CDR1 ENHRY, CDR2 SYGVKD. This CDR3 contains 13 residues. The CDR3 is CATGGGSGDTQYF. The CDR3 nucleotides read TGTGCCACCGGAGGCGGATCGGGAGATACGCAGTATTTT.

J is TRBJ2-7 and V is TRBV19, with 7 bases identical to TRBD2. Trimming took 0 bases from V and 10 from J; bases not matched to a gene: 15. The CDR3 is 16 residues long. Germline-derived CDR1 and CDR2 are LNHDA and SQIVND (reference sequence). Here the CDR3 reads CASSIESGTGSGAQYF. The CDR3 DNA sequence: TGTGCCAGTAGTATAGAATCCGGGACCGGCAGCGGGGCCCAGTACTTC.